The 4 T cell receptor beta chains below all came from one sample that was sequenced in a study of cytomegalovirus exposure and HLA in healthy donors (dated by TCRdb to 2016 to 2017). The library was prepared using the immunoSEQ multiplex PCR assay. A mixture of 60 forward primers for TCR Vbeta segments and 13 reverse primers for TCR Jbeta segments was used in the multiplex PCR. The clones in this table, taken by TCRdb from immuneACCESS, are in-frame only. Not every clone is retained; where verified, under half of the shortfall comes from an unresolved V gene, and the cause of the rest is unknown. The sample contains about 180,000 clones, around three quarters of them found a single time. The ten most abundant clones make up more than 5% of the sample. Sequencing input: PBMCs. Receptor source: a man aged 35 to 55 in good health and CMV-seronegative.

This rearrangement joins TRBV4-3 to TRBJ1-4; 8 nucleotides agree with TRBD1. V trimming: 0 bases; J trimming: 8 bases; junction bases outside the gene matches: 8. The CDR3 loop spans 16 amino acids. Germline-derived CDR1 and CDR2 are LGHNA and YSLEER. The CDR3, as DNA: TGCGCCAGCAGCCAAGATTTACAGGGGGGAGAAGAAAAACTGTTTTTT. It specifies CASSQDLQGGEEKLFF.

The genes are TRBV30 and TRBJ2-1, with 9 positions matching TRBD2. The ends lost 2 bases at V and 7 bases at J; junction bases unmatched: 12. Germline lookup yields CDR1 GTSNPN and CDR2 SVGIG (reference sequence). The CDR3 is 16 amino acids. CDR3: CAWSRLAGPSSNEQFF. The DNA for the CDR3 is TGTGCCTGGAGTAGGCTAGCGGGGCCCTCTTCTAATGAGCAGTTCTTC.

The V gene is TRBV5-1, the J gene TRBJ1-1, with 9 bases lining up with TRBD1. Trimming at V came to 2 bases and at J to 4 bases, leaving 9 bases not matched to a gene. The CDR3 totals 16 residues. Per the germline V gene, CDR1 is SGHRS and CDR2 is YFSETQ. This chain's CDR3 is CASSLGTGFMSTEAFF. The CDR3, as DNA: TGCGCCAGCAGCTTAGGGACAGGGTTCATGAGCACTGAAGCTTTCTTT.

The chain has TRBV7-6 and TRBJ2-3; 10 bases line up with TRBD2. There are 13 residues in the CDR3. Germline trimming cut 3 bases from V and 6 bases from J; bases unmatched to any gene: 0. Germline V lookup: CDR1 SGHVS, CDR2 FNYEAQ. This CDR3 reads CASSLGLADTQYF. The DNA for the CDR3 is TGTGCCAGCAGCTTGGGACTAGCGGATACGCAGTATTTT.